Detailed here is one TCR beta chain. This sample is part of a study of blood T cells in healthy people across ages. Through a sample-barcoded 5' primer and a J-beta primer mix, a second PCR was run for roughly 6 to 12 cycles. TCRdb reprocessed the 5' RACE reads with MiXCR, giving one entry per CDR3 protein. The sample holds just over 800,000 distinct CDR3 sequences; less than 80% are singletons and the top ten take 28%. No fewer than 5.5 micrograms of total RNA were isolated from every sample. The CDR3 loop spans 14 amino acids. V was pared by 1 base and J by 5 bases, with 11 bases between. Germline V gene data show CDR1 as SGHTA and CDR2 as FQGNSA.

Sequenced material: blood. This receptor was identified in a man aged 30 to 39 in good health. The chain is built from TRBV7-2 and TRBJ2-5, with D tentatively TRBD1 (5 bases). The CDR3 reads CASSLDGQSETQYF. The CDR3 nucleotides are TGTGCCAGCAGCTTAGATGGACAATCGGAGACCCAGTACTTC.